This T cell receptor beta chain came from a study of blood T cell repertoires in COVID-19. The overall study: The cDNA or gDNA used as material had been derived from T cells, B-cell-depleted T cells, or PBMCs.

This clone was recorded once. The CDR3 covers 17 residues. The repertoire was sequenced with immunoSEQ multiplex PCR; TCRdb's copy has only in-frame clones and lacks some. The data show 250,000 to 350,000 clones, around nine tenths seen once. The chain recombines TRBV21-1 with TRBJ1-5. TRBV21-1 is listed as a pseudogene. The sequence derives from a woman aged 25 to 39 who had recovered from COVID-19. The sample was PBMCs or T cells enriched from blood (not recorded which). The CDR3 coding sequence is TGTGCCAGCAGCAATGGAGAGCGGGCGAGGAGCAATCAGCCCCAGCATTTT. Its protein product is CASSNGERARSNQPQHF.